The 18 T cell receptor beta chains below were found in one sample sequenced in a study of cytomegalovirus exposure and HLA in healthy donors. It was with 60 Vbeta and 13 Jbeta primers that the PCR ran. This table comes from immunoSEQ multiplex PCR, and its TCRdb copy is limited to in-frame clones, with some not included. Of approximately 80,000 clones in the sample, approximately 70% were seen once. Sequenced material: PBMCs. These receptors came from a woman aged 40 to 50 in good health and CMV-seropositive.

The rearrangement joins TRBV28 to TRBJ1-4; D call uncertain. Germline V gives CDR1 MDHEN, CDR2 SYDVKM. The length of the CDR3 is 13 residues. Trimming took 5 bases from V and 8 from J, leaving 12 bases between them. CDR3 sequence: CASSLRHPEKLFF. The CDR3 DNA is TGTGCCAGCAGTCTAAGACATCCCGAAAAACTGTTTTTT. Filled out from reference TRBV28 and TRBJ1-4, the complete variable domain reads DVKVTQSSRYLVKRTGEKVFLECVQDMDHENMFWYRQDPGLGLRLIYFSYDVKMKEKGDIPEGYSVSREKKERFSLILESASTNQTSMYLCASSLRHPEKLFFGSGTQLSVL.

The chain joins TRBV6-1 to TRBJ2-3, with D tentatively TRBD2 (7 bases). This CDR3 comprises 14 residues. Germline V gene lookup returns CDR1 MNHNS and CDR2 SASEGT. V dropped 8 bases and J dropped 4 bases, with 16 bases sitting between them. DNA for the CDR3: TGTGCCAGCTCCCTAGGCGGGGGCCCAGATACGCAGTATTTT. It yields the protein CASSLGGGPDTQYF.

This clone appeared a few times. The V gene is TRBV4-2, the J gene TRBJ1-1, with 7 positions matching TRBD1. The CDR3 has 13 residues. Looked up from germline, CDR1 is LGHNA and CDR2 is YNFKEQ. V dropped 2 bases and J dropped 6; count of bases not matched to a gene: 3. This CDR3 is CASSQPGTAEAFF. The CDR3 DNA is TGTGCCAGCAGCCAACCCGGGACAGCTGAAGCTTTCTTT.

This chain connects TRBV5-1 to TRBJ1-4; D possibly corresponds to TRBD1 (5 bases). There are 14 residues in the CDR3. Germline CDR1 is SGHRS and CDR2 is YFSETQ. The ends were cut back, 0 bases at V and 8 bases at J, with 11 bases in the middle. The CDR3 DNA follows: TGCGCCAGCAGCTTGGCTCAGGGCGGAGAAAAACTGTTTTTT. It codes for CASSLAQGGEKLFF.

This clone has a handful of counts. J is TRBJ1-2 and V is TRBV27; possibly TRBD1 for D (6 bases). The CDR3 contains 12 residues. Germline-derived CDR1 and CDR2 are MNHEY and SMNVEV (reference sequence). The V end lost 10 bases, the J end lost 4 bases, and 13 bases lay between the germline ends. The DNA of the CDR3 is TGTGCCACAAAGACAGGTCTCTATGGCTACACCTTC. It is translated as CATKTGLYGYTF.

This chain joins TRBV7-8 and TRBJ1-5; 8 bases fit TRBD1. J gave up 6 bases and V 1 base, and 5 bases lay outside the gene matches. This CDR3 has 15 amino acids. CDR1 and CDR2 (germline): SGHVS, FQNEAQ. The CDR3 region has the DNA TGTGCCAGCAGCTTAGACAGGGGGATAAGTCAGCCCCAGCATTTT. Protein product: CASSLDRGISQPQHF.

CDR3 sequence reads: CASSTQGTNYGYTF. The CDR3 region has the DNA TGTGCCAGCAGCACACAGGGGACTAACTATGGCTACACCTTC. The gene calls are TRBV7-2 and TRBJ1-2, with 7 nucleotides matching TRBD1. Germline lookup yields CDR1 SGHTA and CDR2 FQGNSA. CDR3 length: 14 amino acids. V dropped 5 bases and J dropped 0; count of bases not matched to a gene: 3.

In its sample, this clone was seen once. The chain has TRBV7-2 and TRBJ1-1, with D perhaps TRBD1 (5 bases). The CDR3 is 13 amino acids. The V gene lost 1 base and the J gene lost 4 bases, with 7 bases spanning the gap. Germline V CDR1 and CDR2: SGHTA, FQGNSA. This CDR3 is CASSLEGLTEAFF. Here the CDR3 DNA reads TGTGCCAGCAGCTTAGAGGGACTCACTGAAGCTTTCTTT.

The V gene is TRBV30, the J gene TRBJ1-4, with D possibly being TRBD1 (6 bases). In germline, CDR1 is GTSNPN, CDR2 SVGIG (reference sequence). The length of the CDR3 is 14 residues. The germline V and J ends were trimmed by 0 bases and 6 bases, with 11 bases remaining between them. Here the CDR3 DNA reads TGTGCCTGGAGTGTAGGGGGGGCGTATGAAAAACTGTTTTTT. Translated, it gives CAWSVGGAYEKLFF.

V and J are TRBV7-2 and TRBJ1-6; TRBD1 matches at 11 bases. The V gene's germline CDR1 is SGHTA and CDR2 FQGNSA. The length of the CDR3 is 16 residues. V lost 5 bases to trimming and J lost 9 bases; unmatched junction nucleotides: 9. In nucleotides, the CDR3 is TGTGCCAGCAGCGGTGGACAGGGGGCGATTGGTTCACCCCTCCACTTT. This translates into CASSGGQGAIGSPLHF.

V and J are TRBV2 and TRBJ2-3; D might be TRBD2 (6 bases). The CDR3 covers 15 residues. Trimming shortened V by 8 bases and J by 0 bases, and 15 bases separated the two germline ends. Germline CDR1 reads SNHLY; CDR2 reads FYNNEI. The CDR3 reads CASPAAGPSTDTQYF. The CDR3 DNA reads as TGTGCCAGCCCTGCTGCGGGACCGAGCACAGATACGCAGTATTTT.

The chain carries TRBV7-2 and TRBJ2-1, with TRBD2 matching over 15 bases. CDR3 length equals 17 residues. With 5 bases clipped from V and 10 bases from J, the junction kept 12 bases outside the gene matches. Germline loops: CDR1 SGHTA, CDR2 FQGNSA. CDR3 DNA sequence: TGTGCCAGCAGCAAGCGGACTAGCGGGGGGGCCCTGGAGGAGCAGTTCTTC. It specifies CASSKRTSGGALEEQFF. The full variable domain, completed using reference TRBV7-2 and TRBJ2-1, is GAGVSQSPSNKVTEKGKDVELRCDPISGHTALYWYRQSLGQGLEFLIYFQGNSAPDKSGLPSDRFSAERTGGSVSTLTIQRTQQEDSAVYLCASSKRTSGGALEEQFFGPGTRLTVL.

The CDR3 DNA sequence: TGTGCCAGCAGTTTAGGTGGGCTGGGTACAGATACGCAGTATTTT. It codes for CASSLGGLGTDTQYF. V usage is TRBV6-5 and J usage is TRBJ2-3; D uncertain. Germline loops: CDR1 MNHEY, CDR2 SVGAGI. The V end was cut by 4 bases, the J end by 3 bases, with 14 bases between. CDR3 size: 15 residues.

The CDR3 region has the DNA TGTGCCAGCAGCACAGACAGGGCTACTCACGAGCAGTACTTC. Amino acid sequence: CASSTDRATHEQYF. The chain recombines TRBV7-2 with TRBJ2-7; TRBD1 agrees at 7 bases. V dropped 5 bases and J dropped 5; count of bases not matched to a gene: 9. Germline-derived CDR1 and CDR2 are SGHTA and FQGNSA. This CDR3 has 14 residues.

The chain uses TRBV6-1 and TRBJ1-1, with D maybe TRBD1 (5 bases). The CDR3 contains 14 residues. The germline V gene has CDR1 MNHNS and CDR2 SASEGT. V lost 7 bases and J 3 bases, leaving 15 bases between the germline ends. DNA of the CDR3: TGTGCCAGCAATCCAATCCGGGGGGACACTGAAGCTTTCTTT. Translation: CASNPIRGDTEAFF.

The chain combines TRBV27 with TRBJ2-1; a possible D gene is TRBD1 (6 bases). The germline V gene encodes CDR1 MNHEY and CDR2 SMNVEV (reference sequence). The V end was cut by 8 bases, the J end by 4 bases, with 15 bases between. This CDR3 is 14 amino acids long. The CDR3 nucleotides read TGTGCCAGCGGAGACAGGTCGGGATACAATGAGCAGTTCTTC. Its translation: CASGDRSGYNEQFF.

The chain recombines TRBV14 with TRBJ1-1, with D possibly matching TRBD1 (5 bases). This CDR3 is built from 13 residues. Between the trimmed V and J ends, which lost 1 base and 11 bases, there was a span of 14 bases. Germline CDR1 SGHDN, CDR2 FVKESK. CDR3 protein: CASSQGYRYEAFF. The CDR3 bases are TGTGCCAGCAGCCAAGGATACAGGTATGAGGCTTTCTTT.

This chain connects TRBV27 to TRBJ2-7; 7 bases are shared with TRBD1. V shed 4 bases, J shed 6 bases, and the junction held 24 bases outside the gene matches. This CDR3 region has 19 residues. Germline V gene data show CDR1 as MNHEY and CDR2 as SMNVEV (reference sequence). CDR3 in amino acids: CASSSLQGRNRRGWSEQYF. CDR3 DNA: TGTGCCAGCAGTTCCCTACAGGGGCGGAATCGAAGGGGTTGGTCCGAGCAGTACTTC.